The rows below give T cell receptor beta chains drawn from one sample of a study of blood T cells in healthy people across ages. TCRdb re-derived calls from the 5' RACE reads in MiXCR, one entry per CDR3 protein. This table holds about 1,800,000 distinct CDR3 sequences, approximately 30% found once. Material for sequencing was blood. The receptor source for this set is a woman aged 25 to 39 in good health. Each CDR3 is given with its conserved first and last residue. D genes are given only for firm matches. Size is stated for part of the rows, as once, few or many counts, or as a class when the clone is expanded.

TRBV7-2,NA,TRBJ2-2,NA,CASSFPTGELFF,TGTGCCAGCAGCTTTCCCACAGGGGAGCTGTTTTTT
TRBV7-2,few,TRBJ1-5,NA,CASSFDGGSNQPQHF,TGTGCCAGCAGCTTCGACGGGGGCAGCAATCAGCCCCAGCATTTT
TRBV7-2,NA,TRBJ2-3,NA,CASSLVVGAGDTQYF,TGTGCCAGCAGCTTAGTGGTGGGGGCCGGAGATACGCAGTATTTT
TRBV20-1,NA,TRBJ2-4,TRBD2,CSARAGGDIQYF,TGCAGTGCTAGAGCGGGAGGAGACATTCAGTACTTC
TRBV12-3/TRBV12-4,NA,TRBJ2-1,NA,CASSLLGDWETQFF,TGTGCCAGCAGTTTGTTAGGAGACTGGGAGACCCAGTTCTTC
TRBV29-1,many,TRBJ2-7,TRBD1,CSVRQGAGEQYF,TGCAGCGTGCGACAGGGGGCCGGTGAGCAGTACTTC
TRBV29-1,few,TRBJ2-1,NA,CSQGRGNEQFF,TGCAGCCAGGGGAGGGGTAATGAGCAGTTCTTC
TRBV2,NA,TRBJ1-1,TRBD1,CASSEDRIHTEAFF,TGTGCCAGCAGTGAGGACAGGATTCACACTGAAGCTTTCTTT
TRBV19,NA,TRBJ1-4,NA,CASSWGKGDEKLFF,TGTGCCAGTAGTTGGGGGAAAGGGGACGAAAAACTGTTTTTT
TRBV27,NA,TRBJ2-2,TRBD2,CASRLWTSGSTGELFF,TGTGCCAGCAGGCTATGGACTAGCGGGTCCACCGGGGAGCTGTTTTTT
TRBV9,NA,TRBJ2-4,TRBD2,CASSVGGGGAYEQHF,TGTGCCAGCAGCGTAGGTGGCGGGGGGGCTTACGAGCAGCACTTC
TRBV7-2,NA,TRBJ2-1,NA,CASSLTRAPFF,TGTGCCAGCAGCTTAACCAGAGCACCGTTCTTC
TRBV5-1,NA,TRBJ2-1,NA,CASSFNSGSSYNEQFF,TGCGCCAGCAGCTTTAATTCTGGGAGCTCCTACAATGAGCAGTTCTTC
TRBV6-6,NA,TRBJ2-7,TRBD1,CANSQGQGYEQYF,TGTGCCAACAGTCAAGGACAGGGGTACGAGCAGTACTTC
TRBV20-1,NA,TRBJ2-4,NA,CSAKSGTLAKNIQYF,TGCAGTGCTAAATCCGGGACACTAGCCAAAAACATTCAGTACTTC
TRBV6-1,NA,TRBJ2-7,TRBD1,CASSPLGQVGDEQYF,TGTGCCAGCAGCCCTTTGGGACAGGTCGGGGACGAGCAGTACTTC
TRBV20-1,few,TRBJ1-2,TRBD1,CSAGGAGYGYTF,TGCAGTGCAGGGGGCGCGGGCTATGGCTACACCTTC
TRBV10-3,many,TRBJ2-1,NA,CAISESAYNEQFF,TGTGCCATCAGTGAGTCCGCCTACAATGAGCAGTTCTTC
TRBV7-2,NA,TRBJ1-2,NA,CASSLASGDDYGYTF,TGTGCCAGCAGCTTAGCCTCGGGGGACGATTATGGCTACACCTTC
TRBV20-1,NA,TRBJ2-5,TRBD2,CSATRTSMETQYF,TGCAGTGCAACCAGGACTAGCATGGAGACCCAGTACTTC
TRBV20-1,NA,TRBJ1-2,NA,CSVLGVRGYTF,TGCAGTGTCTTGGGAGTGAGAGGCTACACCTTC
TRBV5-1,NA,TRBJ1-2,NA,CASSFGGLQGGHGYTF,TGCGCCAGCAGCTTCGGGGGATTACAGGGAGGACATGGCTACACCTTC
TRBV5-1,few,TRBJ2-1,TRBD2,CASSPSGGVGNEQFF,TGCGCCAGCAGCCCAAGCGGGGGGGTGGGCAATGAGCAGTTCTTC
TRBV5-1,few,TRBJ2-6,NA,CASSLKGDGANVLTF,TGCGCCAGCAGCTTGAAGGGGGACGGGGCCAACGTCCTGACTTTC
TRBV15,NA,TRBJ2-7,TRBD1,CATSRDLGTGSYEQYF,TGTGCCACCAGCAGAGATTTGGGGACAGGGTCCTACGAGCAGTACTTC
TRBV2,few,TRBJ1-2,NA,CASRSHNYGYTF,TGTGCCAGCAGGAGCCATAACTATGGCTACACCTTC
TRBV29-1,many,TRBJ2-1,NA,CSAGGFYNEQFF,TGCAGCGCCGGCGGCTTTTACAATGAGCAGTTCTTC
TRBV6-1,NA,TRBJ2-3,TRBD2,CASSRLGGAGGTTDTQYF,TGTGCCAGCAGTCGACTAGGGGGAGCGGGGGGAACCACAGATACGCAGTATTTT
TRBV29-1,many,TRBJ2-3,NA,CSVAGRSIYTQYF,TGCAGCGTTGCCGGACGCTCGATATATACGCAGTATTTT
TRBV12-3/TRBV12-4,NA,TRBJ2-5,NA,CASSLRGREEIQYF,TGTGCCAGCAGTTTAAGGGGGCGGGAAGAGATCCAGTACTTC
TRBV24-1,NA,TRBJ1-1,NA,CATSGGHEAFF,TGTGCCACCAGTGGGGGTCATGAAGCTTTCTTT
TRBV20-1,NA,TRBJ2-1,TRBD2,CSARLAGGDSYNEQFF,TGCAGTGCTAGGTTAGCGGGGGGTGACTCCTACAATGAGCAGTTCTTC
TRBV5-5,NA,TRBJ1-1,NA,CASSRGEGLAFF,TGTGCCAGCAGCCGGGGGGAGGGTTTAGCTTTCTTT
TRBV12-3/TRBV12-4,few,TRBJ1-5,TRBD1,CASSAPGTGGGGQPQHF,TGTGCCAGTAGTGCACCCGGGACAGGGGGCGGAGGTCAGCCCCAGCATTTT
TRBV7-2,NA,TRBJ2-1,NA,CACSPLGQQFF,TGTGCCTGCAGCCCACTCGGACAGCAGTTCTTC
TRBV7-2,many,TRBJ2-1,NA,CASSFTGGDEQFF,TGTGCCAGCAGCTTTACCGGGGGCGATGAGCAGTTCTTC
TRBV7-6,few,TRBJ2-5,NA,CASSLVSGSGETQYF,TGTGCCAGCAGCTTAGTAAGTGGATCGGGGGAGACCCAGTACTTC
TRBV12-5,NA,TRBJ2-1,NA,CASGSPRDSYNEQFF,TGTGCTAGTGGTTCCCCCCGGGACTCCTACAATGAGCAGTTCTTC
TRBV5-5,NA,TRBJ2-1,NA,CASSLERGLTYNEQFF,TGTGCCAGCAGCTTGGAAAGGGGACTTACCTACAATGAGCAGTTCTTC
TRBV29-1,NA,TRBJ2-3,NA,CSVVAGADAQYF,TGCAGCGTTGTGGCGGGGGCGGATGCGCAGTATTTT
TRBV5-1,NA,TRBJ2-1,NA,CASQTTSAYNEQFF,TGCGCCAGCCAGACAACAAGCGCCTACAATGAGCAGTTCTTC
TRBV5-6,NA,TRBJ2-7,TRBD2,CAGSCASGSYEQYF,TGTGCCGGCAGCTGTGCTAGCGGATCCTACGAGCAGTACTTC
TRBV15,few,TRBJ2-1,NA,CATSRNLAGTLEQFF,TGTGCCACCAGCAGGAACCTCGCCGGGACACTTGAGCAGTTCTTC
TRBV2,NA,TRBJ2-7,TRBD2,CASTLGTSEQYF,TGTGCCAGCACTCTCGGGACTAGCGAGCAGTACTTC
TRBV7-2,many,TRBJ2-7,NA,CASSLGQVREQYF,TGTGCCAGCAGCTTAGGACAGGTGAGAGAGCAGTACTTC
TRBV6-5,NA,TRBJ2-7,NA,CASSYSASVYEQYF,TGTGCCAGCAGTTACTCGGCTAGCGTGTACGAGCAGTACTTC
TRBV30,few,TRBJ2-1,TRBD2,CAWVKAGGPYEQFF,TGTGCCTGGGTTAAGGCGGGGGGGCCGTATGAGCAGTTCTTC
TRBV2,NA,TRBJ2-2,TRBD2,CASRRTSVDTGEQFF,TGTGCCAGCAGGCGTACTAGCGTAGACACCGGGGAGCAGTTTTTT
TRBV20-1,NA,TRBJ1-2,NA,CSAREPGRYGYTF,TGCAGTGCTAGAGAGCCAGGGCGCTATGGCTACACCTTC
TRBV20-1,NA,TRBJ2-7,NA,CGARGDGRYEQYF,TGCGGTGCTAGGGGCGACGGGCGCTACGAGCAGTACTTC
TRBV5-5,NA,TRBJ2-1,TRBD2,CASSYPGLAGGGNEQFF,TGTGCCAGCAGCTACCCGGGACTAGCGGGAGGCGGCAATGAGCAGTTCTTC
TRBV12-3/TRBV12-4,NA,TRBJ1-5,NA,CASSFRGLGNQPQHF,TGTGCCAGCAGTTTTAGGGGGTTAGGCAATCAGCCCCAGCATTTT
TRBV28,NA,TRBJ1-5,NA,CASSLGMEPQHF,TGTGCCAGCAGCTTGGGGATGGAGCCCCAGCATTTT
TRBV9,NA,TRBJ1-3,NA,CASSAGPRTAGNTIYF,TGTGCCAGCAGCGCAGGACCGAGGACAGCTGGAAACACCATATATTTT
TRBV12-3/TRBV12-4,many,TRBJ2-4,NA,CASSNPPQGKNIQYF,TGTGCCAGCTCGAACCCCCCGCAAGGCAAAAACATTCAGTACTTC